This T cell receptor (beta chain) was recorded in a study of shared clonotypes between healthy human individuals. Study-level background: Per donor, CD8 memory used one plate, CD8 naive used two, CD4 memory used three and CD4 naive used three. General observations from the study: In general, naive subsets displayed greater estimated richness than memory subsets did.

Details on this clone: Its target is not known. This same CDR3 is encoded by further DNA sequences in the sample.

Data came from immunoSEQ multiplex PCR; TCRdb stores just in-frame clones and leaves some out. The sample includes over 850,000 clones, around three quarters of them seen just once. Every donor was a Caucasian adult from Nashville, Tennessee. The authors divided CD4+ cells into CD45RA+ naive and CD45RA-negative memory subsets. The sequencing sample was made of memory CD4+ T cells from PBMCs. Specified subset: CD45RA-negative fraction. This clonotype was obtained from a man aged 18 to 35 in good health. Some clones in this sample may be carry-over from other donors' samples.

CDR3 sequence reads: CASSLTANTGELFF. The CDR3 coding sequence is TGTGCCAGCAGCTTAACCGCGAACACCGGGGAGCTGTTTTTT. This chain uses TRBV7-3 with TRBJ2-2; D unresolved. Per germline, CDR1 SGHTA and CDR2 FQGTGA. The CDR3 spans 14 residues. Trimming stripped 0 bases from V and 0 bases from J, with 2 bases between.